The 21 T cell receptor beta chains below come from one sample, sequenced in a study of control samples from healthy donors and cancer patients. Generated by immunoSEQ multiplex PCR, the TCRdb table keeps only in-frame clones and is missing some. The table records 140,000 or so clones, 85% to 95% of them present only once. Sequencing was performed on PBMCs. All receptors come from a man between 60 and 70 years old with colorectal cancer.

This sequence joins TRBV5-1 and TRBJ2-3; 8 positions agree with TRBD2. The CDR3 has 17 residues. Germline trimming cut 0 bases from V and 0 bases from J; bases unmatched to any gene: 6. The germline V gene has CDR1 SGHRS and CDR2 YFSETQ. The CDR3 is CASSLAPGGTSTDTQYF. As DNA, the CDR3 is TGCGCCAGCAGCTTGGCCCCGGGGGGGACTAGCACAGATACGCAGTATTTT.

The gene calls are TRBV27 and TRBJ2-7, with a weak D call TRBD1 (6 bases). The V and J ends lost 10 bases and 5 bases respectively, with 15 bases between them. The CDR3 has 12 residues. Germline V gives CDR1 MNHEY, CDR2 SMNVEV (reference sequence). CDR3 in amino acids: CAIRPGQNEQYF. CDR3 sequence (DNA): TGTGCCATCCGGCCAGGACAGAACGAGCAGTACTTC.

The gene calls are TRBV13 and TRBJ2-7; 7 positions agree with TRBD1. The CDR3 is 14 residues long. Per germline, CDR1 PRHDT and CDR2 FYEKMQ (reference sequence). Losses at the gene ends were 4 bases for V and 1 base for J; bases not matched to a gene: 4. CDR3 sequence (DNA): TGTGCCAGCAGCTCGGGACAGCCATCCTACGAGCAGTACTTC. Amino acid sequence: CASSSGQPSYEQYF.

V is TRBV30 and J is TRBJ1-2, with 7 bases that match TRBD1. Germline loops: CDR1 GTSNPN, CDR2 SVGIG (reference sequence). V was clipped by 5 bases and J by 4 bases; unmatched bases: 7. The CDR3 spans 13 residues. CDR3: CAWSAGGFYGYTF. The CDR3 nucleotides read TGTGCCTGGTCCGCAGGGGGATTCTATGGCTACACCTTC.

The V call is TRBV4-3, the J call TRBJ1-2; 7 bases are shared with TRBD1. Germline V gene lookup returns CDR1 LGHNA and CDR2 YSLEER. Trimming at V came to 4 bases and at J to 4 bases, leaving 9 bases not matched to a gene. CDR3 length equals 15 residues. The CDR3 loop is CASSPRTGGGYGYTF. CDR3 DNA: TGCGCCAGCAGCCCCCGGACAGGAGGGGGCTATGGCTACACCTTC.

This chain connects TRBV29-1 to TRBJ2-3; 9 bases map to TRBD2. After removal of 3 bases from V and 4 bases from J, the junction contained 11 bases not matched to a gene. The germline V gene has CDR1 SQVTM and CDR2 ANQGSEA. This CDR3 comprises 16 residues. This CDR3 is CSVDRPGGGAPDTQYF. The CDR3 bases are TGCAGCGTTGATCGCCCTGGCGGGGGGGCCCCAGATACGCAGTATTTT.

The chain has TRBV19 and TRBJ1-5; TRBD1 matches at 9 bases. Germline loops: CDR1 LNHDA, CDR2 SQIVND (reference sequence). Unmatched junction bases numbered 7, after V lost 5 bases and J lost 2 bases. The CDR3 consists of 16 residues. The CDR3 DNA reads TGTGCCAGTAGTGTACAGGGGGCGCGGGGCAATCAGCCCCAGCATTTT. Its translation: CASSVQGARGNQPQHF.

The rearrangement uses TRBV5-8 and TRBJ1-5; D unclear. This CDR3 has 13 residues. Germline CDR1 SGHTS, CDR2 YDEGEE. V was clipped by 5 bases and J by 6 bases, with 12 bases between them. CDR3 nucleotides: TGTGCCAGCAGGACGGTGGCTGGTCAGCCCCAGCATTTT. Amino acids: CASRTVAGQPQHF. The full variable domain, with the rest looked up from reference TRBV5-8 and TRBJ1-5, is EAGVTQSPTHLIKTRGQQATLRCSPISGHTSVYWYQQALGLGLQFLLWYDEGEERNRGNFPPRFSGRQFPNYSSELNVNALELEDSALYLCASRTVAGQPQHFGDGTRLSIL.

The chain employs TRBV11-2 and TRBJ2-3; 7 bases map to TRBD1. Trimming cost V 2 bases and J 5 bases; bases outside gene matches: 10. The length of the CDR3 is 16 residues. Germline CDR1 is SGHAT and CDR2 is FQNNGV. CDR3 coding DNA: TGTGCCAGCAGCTTAAACGAGGGGGCTCTGGTAGATACGCAGTATTTT. Translation: CASSLNEGALVDTQYF.

The J gene is TRBJ2-7, the V gene TRBV5-1; TRBD2 might be the D (7 bases). Trimming pared 4 bases from V and 2 bases from J, leaving 19 bases between. The germline V gene has CDR1 SGHRS and CDR2 YFSETQ. The CDR3 contains 16 residues. Written as DNA, the CDR3 is TGCGCCAGCAGCGCCGACGGGGGGCGCTTAGCCTACGAGCAGTACTTC. Amino acids: CASSADGGRLAYEQYF.

V is TRBV12-3 or TRBV12-4 and J is TRBJ1-2; 8 bases agree with TRBD1. This CDR3 has 13 amino acids. The trim removed 7 bases at V and 6 bases at J, leaving 7 bases unmatched. CDR3 nucleotides: TGTGCCAGCACCCTACAGGGGGTACATGGCTACACCTTC. This codes for CASTLQGVHGYTF.

J is TRBJ2-5 and V is TRBV20-1; D unclear. The CDR3 covers 11 residues. V was cut by 3 bases and J by 8 bases, with 10 bases left in between. The germline V gene encodes CDR1 DFQATT and CDR2 SNEGSKA (reference sequence). This CDR3 is CSASPSLTQYF. The CDR3 DNA reads TGCAGTGCTAGTCCCTCCTTAACCCAGTACTTC.

Concerning this clone: The same CDR3 can be traced to other DNA sequences in this sample. V is TRBV10-3 and J is TRBJ1-1, with unresolved D. CDR3 length equals 13 residues. Trimming stripped 3 bases from V and 2 bases from J, with 7 bases between. CDR1 is ENHRY and CDR2 is SYGVKD in the germline V gene. This chain's CDR3 is CAISDRPNTEAFF. CDR3 in DNA: TGTGCCATCAGTGACAGGCCAAACACTGAAGCTTTCTTT.

The chain has TRBV4-1 and TRBJ2-7; D possibly corresponds to TRBD2 (6 bases). Trimming took off 0 bases at V and 3 bases at J, with 18 bases between the two ends. The germline V gene has CDR1 MGHRA and CDR2 YSYEKL. The CDR3 contains 17 residues. The CDR3 region has the DNA TGCGCCAGCAGCCAAGATGGAACCGGGGGATGGAACTACGAGCAGTACTTC. Translation gives CASSQDGTGGWNYEQYF.

The chain is built from TRBV5-1 and TRBJ1-3, with TRBD1 matching over 7 bases. V lost 3 bases to trimming and J lost 4 bases; unmatched junction nucleotides: 10. The germline V gene has CDR1 SGHRS and CDR2 YFSETQ. This CDR3 is built from 16 residues. DNA for the CDR3: TGCGCCAGCAGCTCTACTACTGACAGGGCCGGAAACACCATATATTTT. It yields the protein CASSSTTDRAGNTIYF.

The chain employs TRBV11-2 and TRBJ1-5; D not resolved. Trimming pared 0 bases from V and 11 bases from J, leaving 11 bases between. The CDR3 totals 13 residues. Germline V gives CDR1 SGHAT, CDR2 FQNNGV. CDR3 sequence (DNA): TGTGCCAGCAGCTTAGATCGTGGCAGGACCCAGCATTTT. Protein product: CASSLDRGRTQHF. The full variable domain, in which reference TRBV11-2 and TRBJ1-5 provide the parts outside the CDR3, is EAGVAQSPRYKIIEKRQSVAFWCNPISGHATLYWYQQILGQGPKLLIQFQNNGVVDDSQLPKDRFSAERLKGVDSTLKIQPAKLEDSAVYLCASSLDRGRTQHFGDGTRLSIL.

The V gene is TRBV25-1, the J gene TRBJ1-4, with a weak D call TRBD1 (6 bases). Germline V gives CDR1 MGHDK, CDR2 SYGVNS. The V end was cut by 4 bases, the J end by 0 bases, with 12 bases between. The CDR3 covers 16 residues. The CDR3 coding sequence is TGTGCCAGCAGTGGGGGGGACACCCCAACTAATGAAAAACTGTTTTTT. Its translation: CASSGGDTPTNEKLFF.

This clone was seen only once. The chain has TRBV7-2 and TRBJ1-5, with D possibly matching TRBD1 (5 bases). CDR1 and CDR2 from the germline V gene are SGHTA and FQGNSA. Trimming took off 8 bases at V and 5 bases at J, with 10 bases between the two ends. The CDR3 extends over 12 amino acids. The CDR3 spells CASRSGDQPQHF. CDR3 bases: TGTGCCAGCCGATCGGGGGATCAGCCCCAGCATTTT.

With respect to this clone: One junction end disagrees with the germline gene, perhaps due to a read error. The chain employs TRBV10-3 and TRBJ1-2; D is unresolved. The CDR3 consists of 13 residues. The V gene's germline CDR1 is ENHRY and CDR2 SYGVKD. The CDR3 is CAISETYNNGYTF. For the CDR3, the DNA is TGTGCCATCAGTGAGACGTATAACAATGGCTACACCTTC.

The sample holds a few counts of this clone. The gene calls are TRBV7-2 and TRBJ2-5; 7 nucleotides agree with TRBD1. Germline trimming cut 5 bases from V and 14 bases from J; bases unmatched to any gene: 17. The V gene's germline CDR1 is SGHTA and CDR2 FQGNSA. This CDR3 spans 14 amino acids. The CDR3 spells CASSDRQGSSRSYF. CDR3 in DNA: TGTGCCAGCAGCGACAGACAGGGTTCGTCCCGCTCCTACTTC.

J is TRBJ1-1 and V is TRBV6-6; D is unresolved. The germline CDR1 and CDR2 sequences are MNHNY and SVGAGI (reference sequence). V was clipped by 0 bases and J by 7 bases, with 6 bases between them. This CDR3 comprises 12 residues. CDR3 DNA: TGTGCCAGCAGTTACTCAGGGTATGAAGCTTTCTTT. This codes for CASSYSGYEAFF.